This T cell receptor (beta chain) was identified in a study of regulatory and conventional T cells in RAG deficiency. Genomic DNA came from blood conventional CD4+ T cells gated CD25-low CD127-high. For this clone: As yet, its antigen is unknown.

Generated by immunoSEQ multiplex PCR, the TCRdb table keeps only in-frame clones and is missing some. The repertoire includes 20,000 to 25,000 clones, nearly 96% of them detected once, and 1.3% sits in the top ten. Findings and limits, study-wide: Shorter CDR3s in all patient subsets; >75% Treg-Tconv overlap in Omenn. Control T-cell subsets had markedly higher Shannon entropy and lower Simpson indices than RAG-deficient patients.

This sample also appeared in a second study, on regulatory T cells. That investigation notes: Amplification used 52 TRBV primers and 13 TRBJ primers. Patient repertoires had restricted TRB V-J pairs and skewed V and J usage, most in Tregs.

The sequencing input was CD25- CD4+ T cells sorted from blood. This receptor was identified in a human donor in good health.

DNA for the CDR3: TGTGCCAGCAGACCTATAAACGGGGTATATGATGAGCAGTTCTTC. Translated, it gives CASRPINGVYDEQFF. The J gene is TRBJ2-1, the V gene TRBV9; D possibly corresponds to TRBD2 (5 bases). CDR1 is SGDLS, CDR2 YYNGEE, per germline. CDR3 length: 15 residues. V was pared by 5 bases and J by 8 bases, with 20 bases between.